This T cell receptor (beta chain) was identified during a study of blood T cell repertoires in COVID-19. This clone is a singleton in its sample. Germline assignment: CDR1 SQVTM and CDR2 ANQGSEA. V was clipped by 4 bases and J by 2 bases; unmatched bases: 6. The length of the CDR3 is 15 residues. Only in-frame clones appear in the TCRdb table, and some are missing; sequencing was by immunoSEQ multiplex PCR. In the table there are under 200,000 clones, about 85% of which are singletons. The sample taken for sequencing was peripheral blood. The TCR sequence derives from a woman older than 75 with acute or convalescent COVID-19. The V call is TRBV29-1, the J call TRBJ2-1; 9 nucleotides line up with TRBD2. The CDR3 sequence: CSVVLAGGAYNEQFF. The CDR3 DNA follows: TGCAGCGTTGTCTTGGCGGGAGGGGCCTACAATGAGCAGTTCTTC.